This T cell receptor (beta chain) is drawn from a study of blood T cell repertoires in COVID-19. On the study more broadly: Samples taken during acute and convalescent COVID-19 were collected in the United States, Italy and Spain. From T cells, B-cell-depleted T cells, or PBMCs came the material, which was cDNA or gDNA.

This clone was picked up one time. Under the authors' procedure: How many nucleated cells were present was estimated from reference gene primer amplification. Some clones are missing from TCRdb's copy, which holds only in-frame ones; the method was immunoSEQ multiplex PCR. V, J and clone size are taken as reported in that table, and D and trimming were inferred from the DNA itself. The data hold 150,000 to 180,000 clones, with roughly 83% observed a single time. V was clipped by 3 bases and J by 0 bases; unmatched bases: 3. Per the germline V gene, CDR1 is KGHDR and CDR2 is SFDVKD. The CDR3 extends over 16 amino acids.

J is TRBJ2-1 and V is TRBV24-1; 8 positions agree with TRBD2. Sequenced sample: peripheral blood. The origin of this receptor is a woman in her sixties or seventies with acute or convalescent COVID-19. CDR3 loop: CATSDTRGGSYNEQFF. The CDR3 DNA follows: TGTGCCACCAGTGATACCCGGGGGGGCTCCTACAATGAGCAGTTCTTC.